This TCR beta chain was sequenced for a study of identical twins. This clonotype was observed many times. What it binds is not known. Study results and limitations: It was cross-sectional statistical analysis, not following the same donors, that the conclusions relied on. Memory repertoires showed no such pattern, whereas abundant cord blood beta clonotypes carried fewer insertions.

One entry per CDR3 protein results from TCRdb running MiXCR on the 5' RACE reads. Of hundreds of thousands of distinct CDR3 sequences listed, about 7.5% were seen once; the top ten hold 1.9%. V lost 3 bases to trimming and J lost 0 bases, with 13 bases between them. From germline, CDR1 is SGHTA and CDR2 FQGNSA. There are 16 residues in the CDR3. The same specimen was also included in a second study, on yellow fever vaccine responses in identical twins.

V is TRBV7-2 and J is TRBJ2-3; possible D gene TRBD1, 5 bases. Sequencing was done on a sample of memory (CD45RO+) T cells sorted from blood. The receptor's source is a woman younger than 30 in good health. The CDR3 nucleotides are TGTGCCAGCAGCTTTAGTGGGGCGGCTAGCACAGATACGCAGTATTTT. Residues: CASSFSGAASTDTQYF.